The rows below give T cell receptor beta chains drawn from one sample of a study of T-cell memory formation after mild COVID-19. TCRdb reprocessed the 5' RACE reads with MiXCR, giving one entry per CDR3 protein. The sample lists about 620,000 distinct CDR3 sequences; about 20% were seen once. The sequenced sample consisted of PBMCs or a T cell subset sorted from them (not recorded which). These receptors all come from an adult woman who had mild COVID-19 (a few samples of this study predate the infection). Cell type and time point are not known. Both conserved end residues are part of each CDR3. The D gene is left open where the match is weak. The size entry is marked missing in some rows and otherwise reads once, few, many or a size class.

J gene,D gene,V gene,clone size,CDR3 protein,CDR3 DNA
TRBJ2-1,NA,TRBV15,NA,CATSRDLLAPYNEQFF,TGTGCCACCAGCAGAGATCTTCTAGCGCCGTACAATGAGCAGTTCTTC
TRBJ1-1,NA,TRBV12-3/TRBV12-4,many,CASSLGGWNTEAFF,TGTGCCAGCAGCTTAGGAGGTTGGAACACTGAAGCTTTCTTT
TRBJ2-3,NA,TRBV2,many,CASSSLGTDTQYF,TGTGCCAGCAGTTCCCTAGGCACAGATACGCAGTATTTT
TRBJ1-2,NA,TRBV29-1,NA,CSVAHRESGGYTF,TGCAGCGTAGCACACAGGGAAAGTGGTGGCTACACCTTC
TRBJ1-1,NA,TRBV12-3/TRBV12-4,NA,CASSLTSVEVNTEAFF,TGTGCCAGCAGTTTAACATCGGTAGAAGTTAACACTGAAGCTTTCTTT
TRBJ2-5,TRBD1,TRBV18,few,CASSPGTAETQYF,TGTGCCAGCTCACCAGGGACAGCAGAGACCCAGTACTTC
TRBJ2-7,NA,TRBV5-6,few,CASSLDRPPYEQYF,TGTGCCAGCAGCTTGGACAGGCCCCCCTACGAGCAGTACTTC
TRBJ2-3,TRBD2,TRBV7-6,NA,CASSQRTSGSRTDTQYF,TGTGCCAGCAGCCAACGGACTAGCGGGAGCCGCACAGATACGCAGTATTTT
TRBJ1-5,NA,TRBV5-1,once,CASSLDAGNNQPQHF,TGCGCCAGCAGCTTGGATGCGGGTAACAATCAGCCCCAGCATTTT
TRBJ1-3,NA,TRBV7-6,NA,CASSPLQGTGNTIYF,TGTGCCAGCAGCCCCCTCCAGGGGACCGGAAACACCATATATTTT
TRBJ2-2,TRBD1,TRBV7-9,NA,CASSHDRGYTGELFF,TGTGCCAGCAGCCACGACAGGGGGTACACCGGGGAGCTGTTTTTT
TRBJ2-7,NA,TRBV6-5,NA,CASSPGAAPEYEQYF,TGTGCCAGCAGCCCCGGGGCAGCGCCAGAGTACGAGCAGTACTTC
TRBJ2-5,TRBD2,TRBV5-5,NA,CASSPPGGSQETQYF,TGTGCCAGCAGCCCACCGGGGGGTTCCCAAGAGACCCAGTACTTC
TRBJ2-2,NA,TRBV12-3/TRBV12-4,few,CASSRMWVGGELFF,TGTGCCAGCAGTCGCATGTGGGTGGGCGGGGAGCTGTTTTTT
TRBJ1-1,TRBD1,TRBV25-1,NA,CASSEFRGGTEAFF,TGTGCCAGCAGTGAGTTCAGGGGGGGGACTGAAGCTTTCTTT
TRBJ2-5,NA,TRBV5-5,few,CASSLSDSALQETQYF,TGTGCCAGCAGCTTGTCTGATTCAGCTTTACAAGAGACCCAGTACTTC
TRBJ2-1,NA,TRBV24-1,NA,CATSDPLHNEQFF,TGTGCCACCAGTGATCCCCTACACAATGAGCAGTTCTTC
TRBJ2-2,NA,TRBV7-6,NA,CASSLGNTGDLFF,TGTGCCAGCAGCTTAGGGAACACCGGGGACCTGTTTTTT
TRBJ2-3,NA,TRBV7-9,NA,CASSFPTSGTSTDTQYF,TGTGCCAGCAGCTTTCCGACTAGTGGGACTAGCACAGATACGCAGTATTTT
TRBJ2-1,TRBD2,TRBV24-1,few,CATSASGTRGYNEQFF,TGTGCCACCAGTGCCTCAGGGACTAGAGGCTACAATGAGCAGTTCTTC
TRBJ1-4,NA,TRBV5-1,many,CASSSGATNEKLFF,TGTGCCAGCAGTTCAGGGGCAACTAATGAAAAACTGTTTTTT
TRBJ2-5,TRBD2,TRBV5-5,few,CASSSPTSTQETQYF,TGTGCCAGCAGCTCCCCGACTAGCACACAAGAGACCCAGTACTTC
TRBJ2-7,TRBD2,TRBV11-3,few,CASSWPRGLAGWYEQYF,TGTGCCAGCAGCTGGCCAAGGGGACTAGCGGGATGGTACGAGCAGTACTTC
TRBJ2-2,NA,TRBV30,few,CAWSMGLLYNTGELFF,TGTGCCTGGAGTATGGGACTCCTTTATAACACCGGGGAGCTGTTTTTT
TRBJ2-3,TRBD2,TRBV29-1,NA,CSDSGGFTDTQYF,TGCAGCGATAGCGGGGGGTTCACAGATACGCAGTATTTT
TRBJ2-7,NA,TRBV7-2,many,CASSSTHYEQYF,TGTGCCAGCAGCTCTACCCACTACGAGCAGTACTTC
TRBJ1-5,TRBD1,TRBV19,NA,CASTSLGGVGGQGSNQPQHF,TGTGCCAGTACCTCTCTTGGTGGTGTGGGGGGACAGGGTTCGAATCAGCCCCAGCATTTT
TRBJ2-5,NA,TRBV18,NA,CASSPTRLETQYF,TGTGCCAGCTCGCCTACGCGGTTAGAGACCCAGTACTTC
TRBJ2-2,NA,TRBV6-4,NA,CASSDSRDTGELFF,TGTGCCAGCAGTGACTCGAGAGATACCGGGGAGCTGTTTTTT